Below are 23 T cell receptor beta chains sequenced from a single sample in a study of T cell responses to AZD1222 COVID-19 vaccine. TCRdb's copy holds only in-frame clones and misses some; the assay was immunoSEQ multiplex PCR. The data contain 150,000 or so clones, 86% of them singletons. The source was peripheral blood, collected on day 0 of AZD1222 vaccination. These receptors were obtained from an adult in good health.

The chain links TRBV19 to TRBJ1-4, with D possibly TRBD1 on 5 matching bases. The CDR3 sequence is 15 residues long. Trimming cost V 4 bases and J 8 bases, with 17 bases left between them. The germline V gene encodes CDR1 LNHDA and CDR2 SQIVND (reference sequence). The CDR3 DNA sequence: TGTGCCAGTAGTACCGGGGACCTAAGCGGGGAAAAACTGTTTTTT. This gives the protein CASSTGDLSGEKLFF.

The chain carries TRBV9 and TRBJ2-2, with 7 bases identical to TRBD1. CDR3 size: 17 residues. V shed 0 bases, J shed 3 bases, and the junction held 8 bases outside the gene matches. Germline V lookup: CDR1 SGDLS, CDR2 YYNGEE. In DNA form, the CDR3 reads TGTGCCAGCAGCGTAGCTATAAGGGACAGATACACCGGGGAGCTGTTTTTT. This encodes CASSVAIRDRYTGELFF.

This clone was picked up a small number of times. CDR3 bases: TGTGCCAGCAGCATCAACAGGGGGCAGAGTCAGCCCCAGCATTTT. Translated, it gives CASSINRGQSQPQHF. The chain joins TRBV5-6 to TRBJ1-5; the match to TRBD1 covers 9 bases. Per the germline V gene, CDR1 is SGHDT and CDR2 is YYEEEE. The J segment lost 6 bases and the V segment lost 4 bases, leaving 8 bases of the junction unmatched. The CDR3 spans 15 residues.

This clone has a handful of counts. V is TRBV5-1 and J is TRBJ1-6; tentatively, D is TRBD1 (6 bases). From germline, CDR1 is SGHRS and CDR2 YFSETQ. The CDR3 consists of 16 residues. V shed 4 bases and J shed 0 bases, with 11 bases lying between them. CDR3 in DNA: TGCGCCAGCAGCCCCAGGGGAAGCTCCTATAATTCACCCCTCCACTTT. Protein product: CASSPRGSSYNSPLHF. The whole variable domain, remainder taken from reference TRBV5-1 and TRBJ1-6, is KAGVTQTPRYLIKTRGQQVTLSCSPISGHRSVSWYQQTPGQGLQFLFEYFSETQRNKGNFPGRFSGRQFSNSRSEMNVSTLELGDSALYLCASSPRGSSYNSPLHFGNGTRLTVT.

V gene TRBV27 combines with J gene TRBJ1-2; the D gene is possibly TRBD1 (6 bases). The V and J ends lost 1 base and 5 bases respectively, with 11 bases between them. Germline values: CDR1 MNHEY, CDR2 SMNVEV (reference sequence). This CDR3 has 14 residues. The CDR3 loop is CASSLWGTGYGYTF. CDR3 sequence (DNA): TGTGCCAGCAGTTTATGGGGCACAGGGTATGGCTACACCTTC.

This chain connects TRBV7-8 to TRBJ1-4; a weak D match, TRBD1 (5 bases). Germline V gives CDR1 SGHVS, CDR2 FQNEAQ. Trimming took 1 base from V and 7 from J, leaving 13 bases between them. CDR3 length equals 15 residues. The CDR3 DNA reads TGTGCCAGCAGCTTAGACGGCAGGGAGGGTGAAAAACTGTTTTTT. Protein product: CASSLDGREGEKLFF.

The rearrangement links TRBV6-2 or TRBV6-3 to TRBJ1-1; 7 positions agree with TRBD1. Germline V gene data show CDR1 as MNHEY and CDR2 as SVGEGT. Germline trimming cut 0 bases from V and 0 bases from J; bases unmatched to any gene: 7. There are 17 residues in the CDR3. CDR3 sequence: CASSYSRDRVMNTEAFF. The CDR3 nucleotides read TGTGCCAGCAGTTACTCGCGGGACAGAGTCATGAACACTGAAGCTTTCTTT.

The V call is TRBV4-2, the J call TRBJ1-3; a possible D gene is TRBD1 (6 bases). Germline V gene data show CDR1 as LGHNA and CDR2 as YNFKEQ. Trimming took 4 bases from V and 4 from J, leaving 14 bases between them. The CDR3 spans 15 residues. The CDR3 loop reads CASSRTGQSGNTIYF. CDR3 bases: TGTGCCAGCAGCCGTACAGGGCAATCGGGAAACACCATATATTTT.

This rearrangement joins TRBV29-1 to TRBJ1-1, with D hard to call. The CDR3 covers 12 residues. Germline values: CDR1 SQVTM, CDR2 ANQGSEA. V was shortened by 4 bases and J by 0 bases, with 6 bases between the two germline ends. CDR3 residues: CSVATMNTEAFF. CDR3 sequence (DNA): TGCAGCGTTGCCACCATGAACACTGAAGCTTTCTTT.

The chain employs TRBV18 and TRBJ2-1; D is uncertain. This CDR3 region has 15 residues. Germline lookup yields CDR1 KGHSH and CDR2 LQKENI. The V end lost 3 bases, the J end lost 9 bases, and 18 bases lay between the germline ends. The CDR3 DNA reads as TGTGCCAGCTCACCTACGCCAAAGAAGATAGGTGAGCAGTTCTTC. Translating it yields CASSPTPKKIGEQFF. Full variable domain (outside the CDR3, taken from reference TRBV18 and TRBJ2-1): NAGVMQNPRHLVRRRGQEARLRCSPMKGHSHVYWYRQLPEEGLKFMVYLQKENIIDESGMPKERFSAEFPKEGPSILRIQQVVRGDSAAYFCASSPTPKKIGEQFFGPGTRLTVL.

The chain couples TRBV3-1 (or the pseudogene TRBV3-2) to TRBJ2-3, with TRBD2 matching 9 bases. The CDR3 loop spans 17 amino acids. With 1 base clipped from V and 2 bases from J, the junction kept 7 bases outside the gene matches. Germline V gene lookup returns CDR1 LGHDT and CDR2 YNNKEL (reference sequence). DNA of the CDR3: TGTGCCAGCAGCCAAGGGGCTAGCGGGATCCCCACAGATACGCAGTATTTT. Amino acids: CASSQGASGIPTDTQYF.

This sequence joins TRBV18 and TRBJ1-2; a weak D match, TRBD1 (6 bases). CDR3 size: 14 residues. Per the germline V gene, CDR1 is KGHSH and CDR2 is LQKENI. Trimming stripped 3 bases from V and 5 bases from J, with 13 bases between. Here the CDR3 DNA reads TGTGCCAGCTCACCCTCAGGGGATGGGTATGGCTACACCTTC. Translation: CASSPSGDGYGYTF.

The chain has TRBV7-2 and TRBJ2-1, with D unclear. Deletions cut 5 bases from V and 9 bases from J, with 20 bases between. The CDR3 runs to 15 residues. Germline CDR1 is SGHTA and CDR2 is FQGNSA. Written as DNA, the CDR3 is TGTGCCAGCAGCCTCATGTGGACGGGCCCGGTTGAGCAGTTCTTC. It yields the protein CASSLMWTGPVEQFF.

V gene TRBV5-6 combines with J gene TRBJ2-7, with TRBD1 matching 7 bases. The CDR3 sequence is 14 residues long. The V gene end was trimmed by 2 bases and the J gene end by 3 bases; junction bases not matched to a gene: 5. Germline V gene lookup returns CDR1 SGHDT and CDR2 YYEEEE. The CDR3 sequence is CASSLGTAHYEQYF. The CDR3 DNA reads TGTGCCAGCAGCTTAGGGACAGCCCACTACGAGCAGTACTTC.

The chain has TRBV27 and TRBJ1-6; unclear D gene. CDR3 size: 14 residues. Trimming removed 6 bases from V and 5 bases from J, with 11 bases in between. Germline V gene sequence: CDR1 MNHEY, CDR2 SMNVEV (reference sequence). CDR3 in amino acids: CASRQPNNNSPLHF. The CDR3 DNA follows: TGTGCCAGCAGACAGCCTAATAATAATTCACCCCTCCACTTT.

This sequence joins TRBV5-4 and TRBJ1-1, with D maybe TRBD1 (5 bases). Trimming removed 5 bases at V and 0 bases at J, with 17 bases between. Germline V gene data show CDR1 as SGHNT and CDR2 as YYREEE (reference sequence). This CDR3 comprises 16 residues. DNA of the CDR3: TGTGCCAGCAGACCTAGAGGGAGGGGCATGAACACTGAAGCTTTCTTT. This gives the protein CASRPRGRGMNTEAFF.

The J gene is TRBJ1-5, the V gene TRBV28; D possibly corresponds to TRBD1 (6 bases). The length of the CDR3 is 16 residues. Deletions cut 6 bases from V and 0 bases from J, with 15 bases between. Germline V lookup: CDR1 MDHEN, CDR2 SYDVKM. CDR3 loop: CASSLRTALSNQPQHF. The CDR3, as DNA: TGTGCCAGCAGCCTTCGGACAGCCCTTAGCAATCAGCCCCAGCATTTT.

This chain uses TRBV4-3 with TRBJ1-1; 7 nucleotides match TRBD1. V dropped 1 base and J dropped 3; count of bases not matched to a gene: 8. The CDR3 has 16 amino acids. CDR1 is LGHNA, CDR2 YSLEER, per germline. CDR3 loop: CASSQGGTVQYTEAFF. The CDR3 DNA reads as TGCGCCAGCAGCCAAGGAGGGACAGTACAGTACACTGAAGCTTTCTTT.

V gene TRBV23-1 combines with J gene TRBJ1-1; D unresolved. TRBV23-1 is classed as an ORF, of uncertain function. This CDR3 comprises 14 residues. V was cut by 1 base and J by 8 bases, with 14 bases left in between. CDR3 in amino acids: CASSQLGLRIEAFF. For the CDR3, the DNA is TGCGCCAGCAGTCAATTAGGTCTGCGGATAGAAGCTTTCTTT.

The chain is built from TRBV7-2 and TRBJ2-5, with D perhaps assigned TRBD1 or TRBD2 (6 bases each). The germline CDR1 and CDR2 sequences are SGHTA and FQGNSA. The CDR3 covers 16 residues. V dropped 1 base and J dropped 4 bases, with 16 bases sitting between them. CDR3 loop: CASSLEGGGRGETQYF. The CDR3 region has the DNA TGTGCCAGCAGCTTAGAGGGGGGCGGCAGGGGAGAGACCCAGTACTTC.

The chain has TRBV11-2 and TRBJ1-4; 8 nucleotides align to TRBD1. J gave up 7 bases and V 5 bases, and 12 bases lay outside the gene matches. Germline-derived CDR1 and CDR2 are SGHAT and FQNNGV. The CDR3 runs to 16 residues. This CDR3 reads CASSHWTGKSREKLFF. In DNA, the CDR3 is TGTGCCAGCAGCCATTGGACAGGGAAGTCGCGTGAAAAACTGTTTTTT.

The chain employs TRBV9 and TRBJ1-3, with 9 bases aligning to TRBD1. Germline assignment: CDR1 SGDLS and CDR2 YYNGEE. J gave up 4 bases and V 4 bases, and 9 bases lay outside the gene matches. The CDR3 runs 16 residues. The CDR3 bases are TGTGCCAGCAGCCCAACCTGGACAGGGGAAGGAAACACCATATATTTT. It yields the protein CASSPTWTGEGNTIYF.

The V and J genes are TRBV7-2 and TRBJ2-7, with D possibly matching TRBD1 (6 bases). Germline V gene sequence: CDR1 SGHTA, CDR2 FQGNSA. Trimming cost V 1 base and J 0 bases, with 13 bases left between them. The CDR3 covers 16 residues. This CDR3 reads CASSLVADSSSYEQYF. DNA of the CDR3: TGTGCCAGCAGCTTAGTGGCGGACAGTAGCTCCTACGAGCAGTACTTC.